These 27 T cell receptor beta chains were sequenced from one sample in a study of blood T cell repertoires in COVID-19. Only in-frame clones appear in the TCRdb table, and some are missing; sequencing was by immunoSEQ multiplex PCR. The repertoire consists of 180,000 or so clones, with 82% occurring once and the leading ten covering 9.5% to 12%. The sequencing sample was made of PBMCs or T cells enriched from blood (not recorded which). Receptors originate from a man aged 45-65 years who had recovered from COVID-19.

CDR3 sequence (DNA): TGTGCCAGCAGTGAAGGTTGGGGGACTACACGACCCACCGGGGAGCTGTTTTTT. This translates into CASSEGWGTTRPTGELFF. This rearrangement joins TRBV6-1 to TRBJ2-2, with 7 nucleotides matching TRBD2. Germline V lookup: CDR1 MNHNS, CDR2 SASEGT. Trimming cost V 1 base and J 4 bases; bases outside gene matches: 12. The CDR3 contains 18 residues.

The chain carries TRBV3-1 (or the pseudogene TRBV3-2) and TRBJ1-1; D is ambiguous. Trimming took 0 bases from V and 1 from J, leaving 9 bases between them. CDR1 and CDR2 (germline): LGHDT, YNNKEL (reference sequence). The CDR3 totals 15 residues. CDR3 region: CASSQDGPQNTEAFF. Here the CDR3 DNA reads TGTGCCAGCAGCCAAGATGGTCCACAGAACACTGAAGCTTTCTTT.

The rearrangement links TRBV12-1 to TRBJ1-5. TRBV12-1 is a documented pseudogene. This CDR3 comprises 15 residues. The CDR3 sequence is CASSPGGEGYQPQHF. In DNA form, the CDR3 reads TGTGCCAGCAGCCCTGGTGGGGAGGGCTATCAGCCCCAGCATTTT.

The rearrangement links TRBV6-9 to TRBJ2-5, with D tentatively TRBD1 (6 bases). The CDR3 spans 13 residues. V gave up 9 bases and J gave up 1 base, with 12 bases separating them. CDR1 is MNHGY and CDR2 is SVAAGI in the germline V gene. The DNA of the CDR3 is TGTGCCAGGGCTGGACAGTCCCAAGAGACCCAGTACTTC. This translates into CARAGQSQETQYF.

The V call is TRBV30, the J call TRBJ2-5; the D is unclear. This CDR3 region has 12 residues. V was trimmed by 1 base and J by 2 bases, leaving 5 bases between them. Germline V gene sequence: CDR1 GTSNPN, CDR2 SVGIG (reference sequence). The CDR3 loop is CAWSAVQETQYF. In DNA, the CDR3 is TGTGCCTGGAGTGCGGTTCAAGAGACCCAGTACTTC.

This clone turned up a few times. The rearrangement joins TRBV27 to TRBJ2-2; maybe TRBD2 (6 bases). V lost 2 bases and J lost 6, with 13 bases in between. This CDR3 spans 15 amino acids. Germline CDR1 and CDR2: MNHEY and SMNVEV (reference sequence). Here the CDR3 reads CASSLGGSAAGELFF. CDR3 nucleotide sequence: TGTGCCAGCAGTTTAGGAGGGAGTGCGGCCGGGGAGCTGTTTTTT.

This clone occurred a few times. This chain uses TRBV7-2 with TRBJ1-1, with 9 positions matching TRBD1. Trimming removed 1 base from V and 5 bases from J; junction bases left unmatched: 2. This CDR3 is 14 amino acids long. Germline CDR1 reads SGHTA; CDR2 reads FQGNSA. This CDR3 is CASSLGQGVTEAFF. CDR3 nucleotide sequence: TGTGCCAGCAGCTTAGGACAGGGGGTTACTGAAGCTTTCTTT.

The chain has TRBV27 and TRBJ1-2, with D possibly TRBD1 on 5 matching bases. Germline CDR1 reads MNHEY; CDR2 reads SMNVEV (reference sequence). This CDR3 has 14 residues. V lost 5 bases, J lost 5 bases, and 15 bases lay in between. CDR3 DNA: TGTGCCAGCAGTCTCGACAGCAGCTCATATGGCTACACCTTC. This translates into CASSLDSSSYGYTF.

The chain combines TRBV5-4 with TRBJ1-6, with 7 bases identical to TRBD1. This CDR3 has 17 amino acids. Germline CDR1 SGHNT, CDR2 YYREEE (reference sequence). The V and J ends lost 4 bases and 5 bases, in that order; junction bases with no gene match: 12. Written as DNA, the CDR3 is TGTGCCAGCAGCGCTGGGACAGAGAGATATAATAATTCACCCCTCCACTTT. Protein product: CASSAGTERYNNSPLHF.

CDR3 region: CASSYGVGGYYGYTF. The CDR3 nucleotides read TGTGCCAGCAGTTACGGGGTCGGAGGCTACTATGGCTACACCTTC. The chain has TRBV6-5 and TRBJ1-2; no clear D. Trimming left V 2 bases short and J 3 bases short, with 13 bases between. In germline, CDR1 is MNHEY, CDR2 SVGAGI. The CDR3 is 15 amino acids.

The V gene is TRBV30, the J gene TRBJ1-2, with 8 bases matching TRBD1. J lost 1 base, V lost 3 bases, and 4 bases had no gene match. CDR3 length equals 14 residues. CDR1 GTSNPN and CDR2 SVGIG come from the germline V gene (reference sequence). The CDR3 region is CAWRLQGVNYGYTF. For the CDR3, the DNA is TGTGCCTGGAGATTACAGGGGGTTAACTATGGCTACACCTTC. The entire variable domain, with the rest obtained from reference TRBV30 and TRBJ1-2, is as follows: SQTIHQWPATLVQPVGSPLSLECTVEGTSNPNLYWYRQAAGRGLQLLFYSVGIGQISSEVPQNLSASRPQDRQFILSSKKLLLSDSGFYLCAWRLQGVNYGYTFGSGTRLTVV.

The V and J genes are TRBV6-2 or TRBV6-3 and TRBJ2-1, with 10 nucleotides matching TRBD1. Germline V lookup: CDR1 MNHEY, CDR2 SVGEGT. J lost 4 bases, V lost 3 bases, and 6 bases had no gene match. This CDR3 has 16 amino acids. CDR3: CASSYTPGQGYNEQFF. CDR3 sequence (DNA): TGTGCCAGCAGTTATACTCCGGGACAGGGGTACAATGAGCAGTTCTTC.

This clone came up once. This chain joins TRBV6-5 and TRBJ2-3, with D perhaps TRBD1 (5 bases). V was shortened by 2 bases and J by 1 base, with 7 bases between the two germline ends. Per the germline V gene, CDR1 is MNHEY and CDR2 is SVGAGI. There are 14 residues in the CDR3. The CDR3 DNA follows: TGTGCCAGCAGTTACCAGGGTGGCACAGATACGCAGTATTTT. As protein: CASSYQGGTDTQYF.

The rearrangement joins TRBV27 to TRBJ1-6, with a possible D match to TRBD1 (6 bases). Looked up from germline, CDR1 is MNHEY and CDR2 is SMNVEV (reference sequence). V was shortened by 4 bases and J by 2 bases, with 12 bases between the two germline ends. This CDR3 is 16 amino acids long. CDR3 nucleotides: TGTGCCAGCAGTTACACAGGGTCACCCTATAATTCACCCCTCCACTTT. The encoded protein is CASSYTGSPYNSPLHF.

The J gene is TRBJ2-3, the V gene TRBV9; a weak D match, TRBD1 (5 bases). In germline, CDR1 is SGDLS, CDR2 YYNGEE. The CDR3 is 15 residues long. The V end was cut by 0 bases, the J end by 2 bases, with 10 bases between. The CDR3 protein is CASSVAVGPTDTQYF. The DNA of the CDR3 is TGTGCCAGCAGCGTAGCTGTGGGGCCCACAGATACGCAGTATTTT.

The chain carries TRBV19 and TRBJ1-1; 7 bases line up with TRBD1. The CDR3 loop spans 13 amino acids. The ends lost 8 bases at V and 4 bases at J; junction bases unmatched: 7. Germline values: CDR1 LNHDA, CDR2 SQIVND (reference sequence). The CDR3 here is CASGTGVGTEAFF. DNA of the CDR3: TGTGCCAGTGGCACAGGGGTGGGCACTGAAGCTTTCTTT.

The genes are TRBV5-1 and TRBJ2-2, with a weak D call TRBD2 (5 bases). Germline-derived CDR1 and CDR2 are SGHRS and YFSETQ. This CDR3 spans 17 amino acids. V gave up 6 bases and J gave up 0 bases, with 18 bases separating them. CDR3 coding DNA: TGCGCCAGCATGGGCGGAGCGCGGGCGGCGAACACCGGGGAGCTGTTTTTT. Translating it yields CASMGGARAANTGELFF.

V usage is TRBV12-5 and J usage is TRBJ1-6, with TRBD1 matching 7 bases. V lost 7 bases to trimming and J lost 5 bases; unmatched junction nucleotides: 8. In germline, CDR1 is LGHNT, CDR2 FRNRAP. This CDR3 has 15 residues. CDR3 nucleotide sequence: TGTGCTAGTGTCCTACGGACAGGAGATAATTCACCCCTCCACTTT. Translated: CASVLRTGDNSPLHF.

The rearrangement joins TRBV5-3 to TRBJ1-2; tentatively, D is TRBD1 (6 bases). TRBV5-3 qualifies as an ORF whose function is uncertain. V was pared by 0 bases and J by 3 bases, with 21 bases between. The CDR3 loop spans 18 amino acids. The CDR3, as DNA: TGTGCCAGAAGCTTGGCCTCCCAGGGGTTATTCTGGGACTATGGCTACACCTTC. Protein sequence: CARSLASQGLFWDYGYTF.

The count of this clone is one. The chain uses TRBV24-1 and TRBJ2-1; TRBD2 aligns across 11 bases. The CDR3 is made up of 17 amino acids. J was trimmed by 7 bases and V by 4 bases; bases with no gene match: 11. Germline V gene lookup returns CDR1 KGHDR and CDR2 SFDVKD. The CDR3 reads CATSDIWTSGSLNEQFF. CDR3 coding DNA: TGTGCCACCAGTGACATATGGACTAGCGGGTCTCTAAATGAGCAGTTCTTC.

J is TRBJ1-1 and V is TRBV7-2, with 10 bases lining up with TRBD1. Germline V gene data show CDR1 as SGHTA and CDR2 as FQGNSA. CDR3 size: 14 residues. With V trimmed by 4 bases and J by 11 bases, 10 bases remained unmatched. CDR3: CASSYRDRGEGAFF. DNA of the CDR3: TGTGCCAGCAGCTACCGGGACAGGGGCGAAGGGGCTTTCTTT.

The gene calls are TRBV7-2 and TRBJ1-6; TRBD1 matches 7 bases. V gave up 5 bases and J gave up 6 bases; unmatched junction bases: 7. The CDR3 runs 15 residues. Germline V gene lookup returns CDR1 SGHTA and CDR2 FQGNSA. CDR3 in amino acids: CASSRTGGFNSPLHF. The CDR3 nucleotides read TGTGCCAGCAGCCGGACAGGCGGTTTTAATTCACCCCTCCACTTT.

V usage is TRBV7-3 and J usage is TRBJ1-1; 12 bases align to TRBD1. The germline V gene has CDR1 SGHTA and CDR2 FQGTGA. This CDR3 has 13 amino acids. The V and J ends lost 5 bases and 8 bases, in that order; junction bases with no gene match: 3. The CDR3: CASSRGTGGEAFF. As DNA, the CDR3 is TGTGCCAGCAGCCGTGGGACAGGGGGCGAAGCTTTCTTT.

The chain combines TRBV9 with TRBJ1-5; the D gene is possibly TRBD1 (5 bases). The V gene lost 0 bases and the J gene lost 5 bases, with 12 bases spanning the gap. The CDR3 totals 15 residues. Germline values: CDR1 SGDLS, CDR2 YYNGEE. As DNA, the CDR3 is TGTGCCAGCAGCGTAGGGGCAGGGTCGGATCAGCCCCAGCATTTT. This gives the protein CASSVGAGSDQPQHF.

J is TRBJ1-6 and V is TRBV7-9; D is unclear. Trimming removed 2 bases from V and 7 bases from J, with 12 bases in between. The CDR3 extends over 15 amino acids. Germline lookup yields CDR1 SEHNR and CDR2 FQNEAQ (reference sequence). The CDR3 here is CASSLRAGENSPLHF. The CDR3 region has the DNA TGTGCCAGCAGCTTACGCGCGGGTGAGAATTCACCCCTCCACTTT.

The chain carries TRBV18 and TRBJ2-7, with D tentatively TRBD1 (5 bases). The CDR3 loop spans 13 amino acids. Trimming removed 3 bases from V and 3 bases from J, with 9 bases in between. The germline V gene encodes CDR1 KGHSH and CDR2 LQKENI. DNA of the CDR3: TGTGCCAGCTCACCTATGACAGACTACGAGCAGTACTTC. Amino acid sequence: CASSPMTDYEQYF.

The CDR3 DNA reads as TGTGCCAGCAGCCTAACGGGTCTGGAGACCCAGTACTTC. Protein product: CASSLTGLETQYF. The V and J genes are TRBV4-2 and TRBJ2-5, with D hard to call. The length of the CDR3 is 13 residues. Germline CDR1 and CDR2: LGHNA and YNFKEQ. The V end lost 4 bases, the J end lost 5 bases, and 11 bases lay between the germline ends.